This T cell receptor beta chain was sequenced in a study of T-cell memory formation after mild COVID-19. 5'RACE with constant-segment primers yielded barcoded, UMI-tagged TCR alpha and TCR beta cDNA libraries. TCRdb independently ran MiXCR on the 5' RACE reads; one entry per CDR3 protein. This sample has about 150,000 distinct CDR3 sequences, with 6% found just once. The CDR3 totals 15 residues. Germline V gene sequence: CDR1 DFQATT, CDR2 SNEGSKA (reference sequence). V was pared by 2 bases and J by 0 bases, with 10 bases between. This clonotype was counted at least ten times. The rearrangement uses TRBV20-1 and TRBJ2-2; D possibly corresponds to TRBD1 (6 bases). The TCR originated in an adult woman who had mild COVID-19 (a few samples of this study predate the infection). Cell type and time point are not known. Sequenced: PBMCs or a T cell subset sorted from them (not recorded which). The CDR3 nucleotides are TGCAGTGCTAGATCTGGGACAACGAACACCGGGGAGCTGTTTTTT. As protein: CSARSGTTNTGELFF.